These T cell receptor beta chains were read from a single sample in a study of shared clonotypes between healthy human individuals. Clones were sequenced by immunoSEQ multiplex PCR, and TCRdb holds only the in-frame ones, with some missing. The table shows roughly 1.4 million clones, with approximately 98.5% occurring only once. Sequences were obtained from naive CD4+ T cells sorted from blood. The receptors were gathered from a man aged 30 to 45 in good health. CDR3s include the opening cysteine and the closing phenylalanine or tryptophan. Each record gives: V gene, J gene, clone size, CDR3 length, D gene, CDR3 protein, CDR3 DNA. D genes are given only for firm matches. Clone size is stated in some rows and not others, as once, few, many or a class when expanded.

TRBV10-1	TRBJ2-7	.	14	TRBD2	CASSSGGSSYEQYF	TGCGCCAGCAGTTCGGGCGGGAGCTCCTACGAGCAGTACTTC
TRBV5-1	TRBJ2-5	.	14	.	CASSPGYTGETQYF	TGCGCCAGCAGCCCTGGCTACACAGGAGAGACCCAGTACTTC
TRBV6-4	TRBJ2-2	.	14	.	CASSGQLNTGELFF	TGTGCCAGCAGTGGACAGTTAAACACCGGGGAGCTGTTTTTT
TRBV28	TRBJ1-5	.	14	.	CASRRSGFGQPQHF	TGTGCCAGCAGAAGATCAGGGTTCGGTCAGCCCCAGCATTTT
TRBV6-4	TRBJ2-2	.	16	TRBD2	CASSEWTSGSTGELFF	TGTGCCAGCAGTGAGTGGACTAGCGGTAGCACCGGGGAGCTGTTTTTT
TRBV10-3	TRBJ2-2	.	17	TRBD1	CAISVGKRQGATGELFF	TGTGCCATCAGTGTAGGCAAGAGACAGGGGGCCACCGGGGAGCTGTTTTTT
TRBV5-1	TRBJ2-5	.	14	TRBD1	CASSPDRGQETQYF	TGCGCCAGCAGCCCGGACAGGGGGCAAGAGACCCAGTACTTC
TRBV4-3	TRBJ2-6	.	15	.	CASSDSSSGANVLTF	TGCGCCAGCAGCGATTCTAGCTCTGGGGCCAACGTCCTGACTTTC
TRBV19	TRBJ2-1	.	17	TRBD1	CASSIDLGGQGHNEQFF	TGTGCCAGTAGTATAGATCTCGGCGGACAGGGCCACAATGAGCAGTTCTTC
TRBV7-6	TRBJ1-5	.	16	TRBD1	CASSLGATGGNQPQHF	TGTGCCAGCAGCTTAGGGGCGACAGGGGGCAATCAGCCCCAGCATTTT
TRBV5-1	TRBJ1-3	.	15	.	CASSPRLDSGNTIYF	TGCGCCAGCAGCCCCCGACTGGACTCTGGAAACACCATATATTTT
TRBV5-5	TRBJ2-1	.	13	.	CASSLVADNEQFF	TGTGCCAGCAGCTTGGTGGCGGACAATGAGCAGTTCTTC
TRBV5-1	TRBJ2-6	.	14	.	CASSRSSGANVLTF	TGCGCCAGCAGCCGTAGCTCTGGGGCCAACGTCCTGACTTTC
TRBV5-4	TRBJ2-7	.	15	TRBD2	CASSLGSGRAGEQYF	TGTGCCAGCAGCTTGGGTAGCGGGAGGGCGGGTGAGCAGTACTTC
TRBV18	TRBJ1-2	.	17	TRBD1	CASSPPLLQGGTYGYTF	TGTGCCAGCTCACCACCTCTTTTGCAGGGGGGGACCTATGGCTACACCTTC
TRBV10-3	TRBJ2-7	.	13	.	CAISESTPAEQYF	TGTGCCATCAGTGAGTCGACGCCGGCCGAGCAGTACTTC
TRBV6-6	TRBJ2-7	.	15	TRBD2	CASSSPGLVNYEQYF	TGTGCCAGCAGTTCCCCCGGACTAGTGAACTACGAGCAGTACTTC
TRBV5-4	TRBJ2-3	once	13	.	CASSAETADTQYF	TGTGCCAGCAGCGCGGAGACTGCAGATACGCAGTATTTT
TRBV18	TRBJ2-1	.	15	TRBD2	CASSLSGSRDNEQFF	TGTGCCAGCTCACTTAGCGGGAGTAGAGACAATGAGCAGTTCTTC
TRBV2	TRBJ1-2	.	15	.	CASSDGKGANYGYTF	TGTGCCAGCAGTGATGGGAAGGGGGCTAACTATGGCTACACCTTC
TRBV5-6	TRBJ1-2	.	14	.	CASSVGLGNYGYTF	TGTGCCAGCAGCGTCGGACTAGGAAACTATGGCTACACCTTC
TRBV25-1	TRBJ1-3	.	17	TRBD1	CASSPHRDRISGNTIYF	TGTGCCAGCAGTCCTCATCGGGACAGGATCTCTGGAAACACCATATATTTT
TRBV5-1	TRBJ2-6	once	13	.	CASSLEGANVLTF	TGCGCCAGCAGCTTGGAGGGGGCCAACGTCCTGACTTTC
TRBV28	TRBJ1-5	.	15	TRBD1	CASSSSGQGDQPQHF	TGTGCCAGCAGTTCGTCGGGACAGGGAGATCAGCCCCAGCATTTT
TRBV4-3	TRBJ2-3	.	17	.	CASSQDSGVTGTDTQYF	TGCGCCAGCAGCCAAGATTCGGGGGTAACGGGCACAGATACGCAGTATTTT
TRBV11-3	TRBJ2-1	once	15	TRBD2	CASSPGTSGGNEQFF	TGTGCCAGCAGCCCCGGGACTAGCGGGGGGAATGAGCAGTTCTTC
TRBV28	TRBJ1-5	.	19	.	CASSLVRNAVGRSNQPQHF	TGTGCCAGCAGTTTAGTTCGTAACGCAGTGGGCCGGAGCAATCAGCCCCAGCATTTT
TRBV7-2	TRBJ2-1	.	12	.	CASSFPPAEQFF	TGTGCCAGCAGTTTCCCCCCGGCTGAGCAGTTCTTC
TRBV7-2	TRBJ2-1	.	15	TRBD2	CASSLSASGRNEQFF	TGTGCCAGCAGCTTATCGGCTAGCGGGAGGAATGAGCAGTTCTTC
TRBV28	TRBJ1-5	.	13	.	CASSLTGNQPQHF	TGTGCCAGCAGTTTAACCGGCAATCAGCCCCAGCATTTT
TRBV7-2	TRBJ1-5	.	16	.	CASSLASWGGGQPQHF	TGTGCCAGCAGCTTAGCGAGTTGGGGGGGCGGACAGCCCCAGCATTTT
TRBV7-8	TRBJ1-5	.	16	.	CASSLNGHNSNQPQHF	TGTGCCAGCAGCTTAAACGGGCATAATAGCAATCAGCCCCAGCATTTT